This T cell receptor beta chain stems from a study of early T cells in non-severe SARS-CoV-2 infection. Study overall: Sequenced material consisted of bulk RNA (from unsorted whole blood), and chains were unpaired. Study results and caveats: Database matching using VDJdb favored anti-spike CD8 responses, with private and CD4 specificities left missing.

For this clonotype: Antigen: not known.

The germline gives CDR1 SNHLY, CDR2 FYNNEI. The V gene lost 2 bases and the J gene lost 3 bases, with 10 bases spanning the gap. The CDR3 covers 14 residues. As part of library construction, unique molecular identifiers were attached to individual cDNA molecules. TCRdb reanalysed the 5' RACE reads using MiXCR and keeps one entry per CDR3 protein. The repertoire holds tens of thousands of distinct CDR3 sequences, with roughly 14% as singletons. V and J are TRBV2 and TRBJ1-2; TRBD1 might be the D (5 bases). The clonotype was recovered from an adult who was a healthcare worker with PCR-confirmed SARS-CoV-2 infection or an uninfected control (not recorded which). The sequenced sample consisted of whole blood. CDR3 region: CASSEQGEHYGYTF. DNA of the CDR3: TGTGCCAGCAGTGAACAGGGAGAGCACTATGGCTACACCTTC.